This T cell receptor beta chain was recovered during a study of somatic mutations in cytotoxic T cells in rheumatoid arthritis. Per the germline V gene, CDR1 is LGHNA and CDR2 is YSLEER. This CDR3 region has 13 residues. Trimming stripped 2 bases from V and 6 bases from J, with 8 bases between. Measured with immunoSEQ multiplex PCR; TCRdb has only the in-frame clones, and not every one. Here the sample spans just over 6,500 clones, 75% being singletons. Study conclusions and caveats: A largest CD8+ clone above 20% of CD8+ cells occurred in 8 of 65 patients.

This clone appeared a few times. The target antigen is unknown. This sequence originates from a woman between 55 and 75 years old in good health. The sample was CD8+ T cells sorted from blood. The J gene is TRBJ1-5, the V gene TRBV4-3; D remains unclear. CDR3 sequence reads: CASSQFTGQPQHF. The CDR3, as DNA: TGCGCCAGCAGCCAATTTACGGGTCAGCCCCAGCATTTT.